This T cell receptor (beta chain) was sequenced for a study of blood T cell repertoires in COVID-19 (dated by TCRdb to the early 2020s). With regard to the full study: Samples covering the acute and convalescent phases of COVID-19 were provided by collaborators in the United States, Italy and Spain. The material from the prospective study consisted of cDNA or gDNA derived from T cells, B-cell-depleted T cells, or PBMCs. The dataset comprised deeply sampled blood TCRbeta repertoires from subjects exposed to, actively infected with, or recovered from COVID-19. The repertoires were released in a freely available public database meant as a resource for research on the immune response to SARS-CoV-2. The samples were drawn from two sources: the first 160 participants of the ongoing ImmuneRACE study, and 1,200 or so subjects contributed by 6 global collaborators. The sample metadata nearly always contained a de-identified subject ID, COVID-19 status, age in years and sex. Where HLA class I and class II types were available, the types were taken from metadata supplied by the sample provider, not from assay-based typing.

Participants in the prospective study were enrolled through a virtual design, were aged about 18 to 89 years, and lived in approximately 25 United States geographic areas. To assign participants to cohorts, the prospective study relied on clinical history that participants themselves reported in a screening survey and a study questionnaire. Recovered participants in ImmuneRACE Cohort 3 were defined as having two consecutive negative NP/OP PCR tests, clearance from a healthcare professional, or resolution of symptoms. Mobile phlebotomists in the prospective study collected whole blood, serum and a nasopharyngeal or oropharyngeal swab from every participant. Participants in the prospective study had the option to provide additional blood draws and questionnaires over a roughly 2-month period. Before DNA extraction, blood samples from the prospective study were shipped at room temperature or frozen.

TCRbeta CDR3 regions were amplified from genomic DNA using the immunoSEQ Assay, a bias-controlled multiplex PCR. The paper's processing steps were these. Within the assay, amplification of reference gene primers was used to estimate how many nucleated cells each sample contained. To quantify the absolute abundance of each unique TCRbeta CDR3 rearrangement, sequence reads were collapsed and filtered. For each sample, productive Simpson clonality was calculated as the square root of Simpson's diversity index over productive rearrangements. TCRdb carries this immuneACCESS record with in-frame sequences only. Its versions omit some clonotypes, under half of them owing to an unresolved V gene in the studies checked, with the rest unexplained. D and trimming were read from the DNA, whereas the V and J calls and clone size are those reported in that table. For this sample there are under 450,000 clones; roughly 87% appear just once. The ten largest clonotypes hold 2.5% to 3.5% of the sample.

From the germline V gene, CDR1 is MDHEN and CDR2 is SYDVKM. Taken from cysteine to phenylalanine, the CDR3 has 16 residues. The kept DNA is CDR3 alone, 48 bases in frame from the first base. From V the trimming removes 3 bases and from J it removes 4 bases, while the gene matches leave 4 bases of the junction unaccounted for. Results the study describes overall, beyond this receptor: How much clinical and demographic metadata was included differed by source and by participant, and the metadata was provided uncurated.

Regarding this clone: The specificity of this receptor is unknown. No per-base quality is available; no much larger clone lies one base away.

The sequenced sample consisted of PBMCs or T cells enriched from blood (not recorded which). The clonotype originates from a woman in her 30s who had recovered from COVID-19. The rearranged segments are TRBV28 and TRBJ2-7; the central 15 bases match TRBD2. The CDR3 region has the sequence CASSLRTSGRAYEQYF. At the DNA level, the sequence is TGTGCCAGCAGTTTGCGGACTAGCGGGAGGGCTTACGAGCAGTACTTC.